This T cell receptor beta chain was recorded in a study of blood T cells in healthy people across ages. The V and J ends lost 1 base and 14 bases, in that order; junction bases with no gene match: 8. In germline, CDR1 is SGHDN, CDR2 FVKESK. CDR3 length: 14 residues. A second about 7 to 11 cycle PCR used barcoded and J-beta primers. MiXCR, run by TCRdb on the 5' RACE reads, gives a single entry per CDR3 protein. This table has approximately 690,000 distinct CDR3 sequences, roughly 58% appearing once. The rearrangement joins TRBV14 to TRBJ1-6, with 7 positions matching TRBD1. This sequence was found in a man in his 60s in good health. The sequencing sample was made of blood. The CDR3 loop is CASSQGQGPFTLHF. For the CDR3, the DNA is TGTGCCAGCAGCCAAGGACAGGGCCCCTTCACCCTCCACTTT.